This T cell receptor (beta chain) was retrieved from a study of T cell repertoires in ileal Crohn's disease. Overall study context: Every patient was operated on for stricturing (approximately 60%) or penetrating (approximately 40%) complications.

Patients were adults with ileal or ileocolonic Crohn's disease needing resection. Sequenced by immunoSEQ multiplex PCR; TCRdb stores in-frame clones only, minus some. The repertoire consists of roughly 31,000 clones, with around 77% occurring once and the leading ten covering 15% to 20%. CDR1 and CDR2 from the germline V gene are SEHNR and FQNEAQ (reference sequence). This CDR3 comprises 12 residues. V dropped 1 base and J dropped 9 bases, with 7 bases sitting between them. The chain uses TRBV7-9 and TRBJ1-5, with D hard to call. Sequencing was performed on ileal tissue. The TCR comes from an adult with Crohn's disease. In DNA form, the CDR3 reads TGTGCCAGCAGCTTAGTCCGAGGGCCCCAGCATTTT. Its protein product is CASSLVRGPQHF.